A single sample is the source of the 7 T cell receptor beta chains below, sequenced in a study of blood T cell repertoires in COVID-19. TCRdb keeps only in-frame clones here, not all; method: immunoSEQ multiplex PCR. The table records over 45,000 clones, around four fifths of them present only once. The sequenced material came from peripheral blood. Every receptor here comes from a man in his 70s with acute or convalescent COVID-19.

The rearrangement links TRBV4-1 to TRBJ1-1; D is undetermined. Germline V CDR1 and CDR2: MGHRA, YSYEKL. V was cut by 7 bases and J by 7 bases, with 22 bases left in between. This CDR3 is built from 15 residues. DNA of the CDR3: TGCGCCAGCAAGCATGAGGAGGCAGGAGGACTTGAAGCTTTCTTT. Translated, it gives CASKHEEAGGLEAFF.

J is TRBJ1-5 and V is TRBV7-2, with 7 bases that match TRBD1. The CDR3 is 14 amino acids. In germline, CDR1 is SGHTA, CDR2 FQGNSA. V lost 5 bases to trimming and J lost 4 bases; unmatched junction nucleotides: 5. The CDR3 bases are TGTGCCAGCAGCCTAGACAGGGCGAATCAGCCCCAGCATTTT. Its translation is CASSLDRANQPQHF.

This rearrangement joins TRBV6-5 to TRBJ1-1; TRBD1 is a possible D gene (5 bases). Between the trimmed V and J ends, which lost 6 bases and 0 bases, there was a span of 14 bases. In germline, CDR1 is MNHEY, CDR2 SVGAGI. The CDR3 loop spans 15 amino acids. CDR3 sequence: CASRGSGVLNTEAFF. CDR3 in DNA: TGTGCCAGCAGAGGGTCGGGGGTCCTGAACACTGAAGCTTTCTTT.

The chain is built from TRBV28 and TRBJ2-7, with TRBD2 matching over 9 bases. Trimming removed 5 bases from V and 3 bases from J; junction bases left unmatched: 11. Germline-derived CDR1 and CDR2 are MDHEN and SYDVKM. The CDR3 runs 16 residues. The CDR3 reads CASSPSDGSGSYEQYF. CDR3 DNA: TGTGCCAGCAGTCCTTCCGATGGTAGCGGGAGCTACGAGCAGTACTTC. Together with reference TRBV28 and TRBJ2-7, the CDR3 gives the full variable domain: DVKVTQSSRYLVKRTGEKVFLECVQDMDHENMFWYRQDPGLGLRLIYFSYDVKMKEKGDIPEGYSVSREKKERFSLILESASTNQTSMYLCASSPSDGSGSYEQYFGPGTRLTVT.

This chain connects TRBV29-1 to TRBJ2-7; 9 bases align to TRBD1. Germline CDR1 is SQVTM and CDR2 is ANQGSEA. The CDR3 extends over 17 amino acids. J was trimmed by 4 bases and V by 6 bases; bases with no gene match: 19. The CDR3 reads CSVRYHNPGQGGYEQYF. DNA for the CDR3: TGCAGCGTCCGATACCACAACCCGGGACAGGGAGGGTACGAGCAGTACTTC.

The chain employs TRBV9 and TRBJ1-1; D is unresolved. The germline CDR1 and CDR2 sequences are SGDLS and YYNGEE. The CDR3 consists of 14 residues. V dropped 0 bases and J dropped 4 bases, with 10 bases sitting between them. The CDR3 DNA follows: TGTGCCAGCAGCGTAGCGGGGTTTTCCACTGAAGCTTTCTTT. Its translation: CASSVAGFSTEAFF.

The CDR3 DNA reads as TGTGCCAGCAGCGTAGATCACGGAGTGAACACTGAAGCTTTCTTT. Translated, it gives CASSVDHGVNTEAFF. V is TRBV9 and J is TRBJ1-1; D uncertain. Trimming left V 0 bases short and J 0 bases short, with 9 bases between. CDR3 size: 15 residues. The germline gives CDR1 SGDLS, CDR2 YYNGEE.